These 4 T cell receptor beta chains share one sample of origin, sequenced in a study of T cells after yellow fever vaccination. MiXCR, applied by TCRdb to the 5' RACE reads, yields one record per CDR3 protein. The sample includes more than 300,000 distinct CDR3 sequences, approximately 4% of them seen just once. This material consisted of PBMCs, taken 15 days after the yellow fever booster vaccination. The source of these receptors is a man between 18 and 29 years old who received the YFV17D yellow fever vaccine.

For this clonotype: One base away lies a much larger clone, so this may be a sequencing read error. The chain is built from TRBV7-3 and TRBJ1-1, with 7 bases identical to TRBD1. The CDR3 sequence is 13 residues long. The J segment lost 5 bases and the V segment lost 5 bases, leaving 5 bases of the junction unmatched. Per germline, CDR1 SGHTA and CDR2 FQGTGA. The CDR3 reads CASSTQTGTEAFF. The DNA of the CDR3 is TGTGCCAGCAGCACACAGACAGGGACTGAAGCTTTCTTT. The complete variable domain, with remaining parts taken from reference TRBV7-3 and TRBJ1-1, reads GAGVSQTPSNKVTEKGKYVELRCDPISGHTALYWYRQSLGQGPEFLIYFQGTGAADDSGLPNDRFFAVRPEGSVSTLKIQRTERGDSAVYLCASSTQTGTEAFFGQGTRLTVV.

This clonotype was counted only a few times. This sequence joins TRBV16 and TRBJ1-2, with no clear D. The CDR3 loop spans 16 amino acids. Trimming left V 3 bases short and J 2 bases short, with 16 bases between. CDR1 is KGHSY, CDR2 FQNENV, per germline. This CDR3 is CASSQVIDRPNYGYTF. CDR3 nucleotide sequence: TGTGCCAGCAGCCAGGTTATAGACCGACCAAACTATGGCTACACCTTC.

This clonotype was seen a handful of times. The rearrangement links TRBV4-2 to TRBJ1-1; 8 bases match TRBD1. The trim removed 0 bases at V and 1 base at J, leaving 4 bases unmatched. This CDR3 is 16 amino acids long. CDR1 is LGHNA and CDR2 is YNFKEQ in the germline V gene. As DNA, the CDR3 is TGTGCCAGCAGCCAAGAAAAGGGGACAGGGAACACTGAAGCTTTCTTT. This gives the protein CASSQEKGTGNTEAFF.

This clonotype was seen a few times. This rearrangement joins TRBV29-1 to TRBJ2-5, with D possibly being TRBD1 or TRBD2 (5 bases each). In germline, CDR1 is SQVTM, CDR2 ANQGSEA. The CDR3 length is 13 residues. V was pared by 8 bases and J by 7 bases, with 20 bases between. The CDR3 DNA reads TGCAGCCCGGGTGGGGGAGCTAGGGGGACCCAGTACTTC. It encodes CSPGGGARGTQYF.